A selection of T cell receptor beta chains follows, all from one sample in a study of blood T cell repertoires in COVID-19. Assay used: immunoSEQ multiplex PCR; TCRdb lists only in-frame clones, some missing. The sample carries under 450,000 clones, 89% recorded once. Sequencing input: peripheral blood. These receptor sequences come from a woman between 40 and 55 years old with COVID-19, enrolled during active disease. The CDR3 runs from the conserved cysteine through the conserved F or W. D genes are given only for firm matches. Only some rows state a clone size, as once, few, many or a class for expanded clones.

>TRBD1|TRBJ2-7|TRBV12-5|.
CASGLVLGQGSHEQYF
TGTGCTAGTGGTTTGGTACTGGGACAGGGTTCCCACGAGCAGTACTTC
>TRBD1|TRBJ1-1|TRBV5-5|few
CASRAGTGAMNTEAFF
TGTGCCAGCAGGGCCGGGACAGGGGCTATGAACACTGAAGCTTTCTTT
>.|TRBJ1-4|TRBV11-2|.
CASSSNPGSLEKLFF
TGTGCCAGCAGCTCGAACCCAGGGTCGTTAGAAAAACTGTTTTTT
>.|TRBJ1-1|TRBV4-1|.
CASSQTPVNTEAFF
TGCGCCAGCAGCCAAACCCCGGTGAACACTGAAGCTTTCTTT
>TRBD1|TRBJ1-4|TRBV7-2|.
CASSLAGTGPTTNEKLFF
TGTGCCAGCAGCTTAGCGGGGACAGGGCCAACAACTAATGAAAAACTGTTTTTT
>.|TRBJ1-2|TRBV4-3|once
CASSQDRTAGYGYTF
TGCGCCAGCAGCCAAGATAGGACGGCGGGCTATGGCTACACCTTC
>TRBD1|TRBJ2-3|TRBV5-1|once
CASSPGQGGDTQYF
TGCGCCAGCAGCCCAGGACAGGGGGGGGATACGCAGTATTTT
>.|TRBJ1-4|TRBV5-6|.
CASSLDWNEKLFF
TGTGCCAGCAGCTTGGACTGGAATGAAAAACTGTTTTTT
>TRBD1|TRBJ2-1|TRBV3-1/TRBV3-2|.
CASSQGRTGVEQFF
TGTGCCAGCAGCCAAGGCAGGACAGGAGTGGAGCAGTTCTTC
>.|TRBJ2-2|TRBV7-9|.
CASSPGGELFF
TGTGCCAGCAGCCCAGGGGGGGAGCTGTTTTTT
>.|TRBJ1-4|TRBV18|.
CASSRAEKLFF
TGTGCCAGCTCACGAGCTGAAAAACTGTTTTTT
>TRBD1|TRBJ1-2|TRBV28|.
CASRNMGTGSSNYGYTF
TGTGCCAGCAGAAATATGGGGACAGGGTCTTCTAACTATGGCTACACCTTC
>.|TRBJ1-4|TRBV25-1|once
CASSLAGQTNEKLFF
TGTGCCAGCAGTTTGGCAGGCCAGACTAATGAAAAACTGTTTTTT
>.|TRBJ2-1|TRBV28|.
CASSSNFEQFF
TGTGCCAGCAGTTCCAACTTTGAGCAGTTCTTC
>TRBD1|TRBJ1-1|TRBV6-5|.
CASSLDRVRTEAFF
TGTGCCAGCAGCCTAGACAGGGTGAGAACTGAAGCTTTCTTT
>.|TRBJ1-1|TRBV12-3/TRBV12-4|.
CASRVGGEAFF
TGTGCCAGCAGGGTTGGGGGGGAAGCTTTCTTT
>.|TRBJ2-2|TRBV14|.
CASSQGEAHGGPYAGELFF
TGTGCCAGCAGCCAAGGTGAAGCTCACGGAGGGCCTTACGCCGGGGAGCTGTTTTTT
>.|TRBJ1-6|TRBV5-1|.
CASSFRGGIVNSPLHF
TGCGCCAGCAGTTTTCGGGGGGGTATAGTTAATTCACCCCTCCACTTT
>TRBD2|TRBJ2-1|TRBV6-4|.
CATPGGTPSYNEQFF
TGTGCCACCCCCGGGGGGACCCCTTCCTACAATGAGCAGTTCTTC
>.|TRBJ1-1|TRBV5-6|.
CASSLWTVNTEAFF
TGTGCCAGCAGCCTTTGGACAGTAAACACTGAAGCTTTCTTT
>.|TRBJ1-4|TRBV27|few
CASSFRRGGGLEKLFF
TGTGCCAGCAGTTTTCGCCGGGGGGGAGGTTTAGAAAAACTGTTTTTT
>.|TRBJ2-3|TRBV15|.
CATSRGLLQYF
TGTGCCACCAGCAGGGGACTTTTACAGTATTTT
>.|TRBJ2-2|TRBV19|.
CASRRQDAGELFF
TGTGCCAGTAGGCGACAGGACGCCGGGGAGCTGTTTTTT
>.|TRBJ2-1|TRBV6-5|once
CASSWLAGNEQFF
TGTGCCAGCAGTTGGTTGGCGGGCAATGAGCAGTTCTTC
>TRBD1|TRBJ1-5|TRBV19|.
CASSITGGANQPQHF
TGTGCCAGTAGTATTACAGGGGGCGCGAATCAGCCCCAGCATTTT
>.|TRBJ2-1|TRBV9|.
CASSGGVASSYNEQFF
TGTGCCAGCAGCGGGGGGGTGGCTAGCTCCTACAATGAGCAGTTCTTC
>TRBD2|TRBJ2-2|TRBV19|.
CASRTGTSGKANTGELFF
TGTGCCAGTCGTACCGGGACTAGCGGGAAGGCGAACACCGGGGAGCTGTTTTTT
>.|TRBJ1-6|TRBV15|.
CATSRVTGSSYNSPLHF
TGTGCCACCAGCAGAGTAACAGGCAGCTCCTATAATTCACCCCTCCACTTT
>.|TRBJ1-3|TRBV6-5|.
CASSYATEGNTIYF
TGTGCCAGCAGTTACGCAACAGAAGGAAACACCATATATTTT
>.|TRBJ2-7|TRBV15|.
CATSREGSYEQYF
TGTGCCACCAGCAGAGAAGGGAGCTACGAGCAGTACTTC
>.|TRBJ2-1|TRBV4-3|.
CASSQESLASSSYNEQFF
TGCGCCAGCAGCCAAGAGTCCCTAGCGTCGAGCTCCTACAATGAGCAGTTCTTC